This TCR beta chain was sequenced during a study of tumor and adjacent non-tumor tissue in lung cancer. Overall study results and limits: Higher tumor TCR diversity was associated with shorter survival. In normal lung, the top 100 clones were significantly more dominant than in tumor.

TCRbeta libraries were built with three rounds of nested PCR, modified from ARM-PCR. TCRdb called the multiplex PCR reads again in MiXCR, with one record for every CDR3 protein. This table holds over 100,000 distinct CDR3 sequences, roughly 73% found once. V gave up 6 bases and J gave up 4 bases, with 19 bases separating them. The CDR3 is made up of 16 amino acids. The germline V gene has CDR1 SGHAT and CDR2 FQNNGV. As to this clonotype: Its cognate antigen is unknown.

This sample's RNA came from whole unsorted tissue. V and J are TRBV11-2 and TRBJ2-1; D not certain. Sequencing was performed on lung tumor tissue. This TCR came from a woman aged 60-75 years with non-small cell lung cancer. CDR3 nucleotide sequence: TGTGCCAGCAGTAACCGTACACTAACGGTTTACAATGAGCAGTTCTTC. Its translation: CASSNRTLTVYNEQFF.